These 4 T cell receptor beta chains were all obtained from the same sample, sequenced in a study of cytomegalovirus exposure and HLA in healthy donors. The PCR employed 60 Vbeta primers together with 13 Jbeta primers. The repertoire was sequenced with immunoSEQ multiplex PCR; TCRdb's copy has only in-frame clones and lacks some. Among 150,000 to 200,000 clones listed, 68% were seen once. Sequenced material: PBMCs. Receptors originate from a man aged 50-59 years in good health and CMV-seronegative.

The CDR3 sequence: CASSFNRGGNEKLFF. The CDR3 bases are TGTGCCAGCAGTTTTAACAGGGGGGGTAATGAAAAACTGTTTTTT. This sequence joins TRBV7-2 and TRBJ1-4, with 8 positions matching TRBD1. The V segment lost 6 bases and the J segment 4 bases; nucleotides outside the gene matches: 7. CDR3 length: 15 amino acids. Germline-derived CDR1 and CDR2 are SGHTA and FQGNSA.

The rearrangement links TRBV6-5 to TRBJ1-5, with D possibly TRBD1 on 6 matching bases. This CDR3 contains 15 residues. Germline assignment: CDR1 MNHEY and CDR2 SVGAGI. Between the trimmed V and J ends, which lost 5 bases and 0 bases, there was a span of 11 bases. In nucleotides, the CDR3 is TGTGCCAGCAGTCGGACAGTCGATAGCAATCAGCCCCAGCATTTT. As protein: CASSRTVDSNQPQHF.

In DNA, the CDR3 is TGTGCCAGCGGTGCGAGCAATCAGCCCCAGCATTTT. It encodes CASGASNQPQHF. The chain combines TRBV6-6 with TRBJ1-5; D not certain. The V gene's germline CDR1 is MNHNY and CDR2 SVGAGI (reference sequence). Trimming pared 8 bases from V and 1 base from J, leaving 6 bases between. CDR3 size: 12 residues.

This clone was counted a few times. V and J are TRBV18 and TRBJ1-4, with a weak D call TRBD1 (5 bases). The CDR3 is 15 residues long. From germline, CDR1 is KGHSH and CDR2 LQKENI. The V and J ends lost 2 bases and 5 bases respectively, with 12 bases between them. The CDR3 sequence: CASSPAGLQNEKLFF. The CDR3 DNA is TGTGCCAGCTCACCAGCGGGACTGCAGAATGAAAAACTGTTTTTT.